This T cell receptor beta chain was sequenced for a study of T cells in Graves' hyperthyroidism and ophthalmopathy. TCR beta CDR3 regions were amplified from RNA. The TCR CDR3 first-round RT-PCR relied on the HTBI primer set. MiXCR was run by TCRdb on the multiplex PCR reads, yielding one entry per CDR3 protein. The sample shows 350,000 to 400,000 distinct CDR3 sequences, about 20% of them seen only once. The sample holds many counts of this clonotype. Its antigen is unidentified. The V end was cut by 7 bases, the J end by 4 bases, with 14 bases between. CDR1 is MNHNS, CDR2 SASEGT, per germline. This CDR3 has 14 amino acids. Over 18 months, lack of ophthalmopathy progression marked Graves' hyperthyroidism as stable. Hyperthyroidism, newly diagnosed and lasting under 2 months, affected patients aged 18 to 65. Overall study results and limits: Most clonotypes expanded in thyroid above 0.001 were likewise present in blood. In simple terms, a model built on 13 V-J features told ophthalmopathy apart from stable hyperthyroidism.

The sample consisted of blood. The V and J genes are TRBV6-1 and TRBJ1-5; D unclear. This clonotype originated in a woman between 18 and 29 years old with Graves' hyperthyroidism. The CDR3 nucleotides are TGTGCCAGCAATCGCGAGGGATTAAATCAGCCCCAGCATTTT. Protein product: CASNREGLNQPQHF.